Following are 8 T cell receptor beta chains from one sample sequenced in a study of blood T cell repertoires in COVID-19. Generated by immunoSEQ multiplex PCR, the TCRdb table keeps only in-frame clones and is missing some. The data show approximately 140,000 clones, roughly 79% seen once. The source material was peripheral blood. These receptor sequences come from a human donor with acute or convalescent COVID-19. The donor label of this sample is uncertain.

The V gene is TRBV7-3, the J gene TRBJ2-1; TRBD2 matches at 11 bases. Germline CDR1 SGHTA, CDR2 FQGTGA. This CDR3 is 14 amino acids long. J gave up 6 bases and V 5 bases, and 3 bases lay outside the gene matches. DNA for the CDR3: TGTGCCAGCAGCGCCGGGACTAGCGGCAATGAGCAGTTCTTC. Protein product: CASSAGTSGNEQFF.

This clone was detected a few times. The chain recombines TRBV3-1 (or the pseudogene TRBV3-2) with TRBJ1-4; D call uncertain. Germline loops: CDR1 LGHDT, CDR2 YNNKEL (reference sequence). The CDR3 consists of 13 residues. V gave up 5 bases and J gave up 10 bases, with 14 bases separating them. DNA of the CDR3: TGTGCCAGCAGCTTAGAGGATACCGGAAAACTGTTTTTT. This sequence encodes CASSLEDTGKLFF.

The V gene is TRBV29-1, the J gene TRBJ1-5, with 10 bases that match TRBD1. The CDR3 contains 14 residues. Germline V gene lookup returns CDR1 SQVTM and CDR2 ANQGSEA. V lost 5 bases to trimming and J lost 3 bases; unmatched junction nucleotides: 4. The CDR3 here is CSVSGTGANQPQHF. The CDR3 DNA sequence: TGCAGCGTTTCCGGGACAGGGGCCAATCAGCCCCAGCATTTT.

This clone was counted between two and nine times. J is TRBJ1-1 and V is TRBV2; no firm D call. The CDR3 loop spans 13 amino acids. Germline assignment: CDR1 SNHLY and CDR2 FYNNEI. Trimming took 3 bases from V and 0 from J, leaving 5 bases between them. CDR3 loop: CASSDRLNTEAFF. The CDR3 nucleotides read TGTGCCAGCAGTGACAGGCTGAACACTGAAGCTTTCTTT.

This clone was seen a single time. V and J are TRBV9 and TRBJ2-2; D is unclear. Looked up from germline, CDR1 is SGDLS and CDR2 is YYNGEE. The CDR3 totals 14 residues. The V end was cut by 4 bases, the J end by 10 bases, with 17 bases between. The CDR3: CASSPSGAPSELFF. DNA of the CDR3: TGTGCCAGCAGCCCTTCAGGCGCCCCTTCGGAGCTGTTTTTT.

The chain links TRBV7-9 to TRBJ1-2; 7 bases align to TRBD1. V lost 5 bases to trimming and J lost 4 bases; unmatched junction nucleotides: 7. The V gene's germline CDR1 is SEHNR and CDR2 FQNEAQ (reference sequence). The CDR3 length is 14 residues. CDR3 loop: CASSRGGLVYGYTF. The CDR3 DNA sequence: TGTGCCAGCAGCCGAGGGGGCCTGGTCTATGGCTACACCTTC.

CDR3 coding DNA: TGCGCCAGCAGCTTGGATGTATACACCTACGAGCAGTACTTC. It specifies CASSLDVYTYEQYF. This chain connects TRBV5-1 to TRBJ2-7; D gene ambiguous. The CDR3 loop spans 14 amino acids. CDR1 and CDR2 from the germline V gene are SGHRS and YFSETQ. V lost 0 bases, J lost 2 bases, and 9 bases lay in between.

J is TRBJ1-1 and V is TRBV9; no firm D call. The CDR3 has 14 amino acids. Germline V lookup: CDR1 SGDLS, CDR2 YYNGEE. V lost 0 bases, J lost 4 bases, and 10 bases lay in between. As DNA, the CDR3 is TGTGCCAGCAGCGTAGACAGCAAACCCACTGAAGCTTTCTTT. It codes for CASSVDSKPTEAFF. The whole variable domain, filled in from reference TRBV9 and TRBJ1-1, reads DSGVTQTPKHLITATGQRVTLRCSPRSGDLSVYWYQQSLDQGLQFLIQYYNGEERAKGNILERFSAQQFPDLHSELNLSSLELGDSALYFCASSVDSKPTEAFFGQGTRLTVV.